This T cell receptor beta chain was documented in a study of shared clonotypes between healthy human individuals. The donor population consisted of healthy HIV-negative adults with no recent acute infections or vaccinations. The CD8 memory sample joined CD45RO+ cells and CCR7-negative CD45RA+ cells. General study points: Among donors, clonotype sharing was expected to be affected by sequencing depth. The naive CD4 repertoires of several donors were compared, and about 5% of clonotypes were shared.

The CDR3 consists of 18 residues. Trimming at V came to 5 bases and at J to 3 bases, leaving 11 bases not matched to a gene. Per the germline V gene, CDR1 is PRHDT and CDR2 is FYEKMQ (reference sequence). TCRdb keeps only in-frame clones here, not all; method: immunoSEQ multiplex PCR. The table lists fewer than 350,000 clones, over 75% of them singletons. For this clone: What it recognizes is unknown.

The V and J genes are TRBV13 and TRBJ2-3; 13 bases align to TRBD2. This TCR was sampled from a man between 18 and 29 years old in good health. The sequenced material came from memory CD8+ T cells sorted from blood. The subset here: CD45RO+ cells pooled with CCR7-negative TemRA cells. The CDR3 is CASSQGTSGVVRTDTQYF. CDR3 DNA: TGTGCCAGCAGCCAAGGGACTAGCGGGGTGGTTCGTACAGATACGCAGTATTTT.